Sequencing of this T cell receptor beta chain was carried out in a study of T-cell reconstitution after alpha-beta-depleted transplantation in children. TCRbeta library construction was performed incorporating unique molecular identifiers. A single record per CDR3 protein comes from TCRdb applying MiXCR to the PCR reads. The sample contains about 500,000 distinct CDR3 sequences, less than 35% of which appear only once. The CDR3 contains 13 residues. The ends lost 0 bases at V and 4 bases at J; junction bases unmatched: 1. Per the germline V gene, CDR1 is SQVTM and CDR2 is ANQGSEA. The chain links TRBV29-1 to TRBJ2-7; TRBD1 matches at 9 bases. The material sequenced was PBMCs from the stem cell graft donor, taken from the stem cell graft. The source is a human donor who donated a stem cell graft to a child with aplastic anemia. CDR3 DNA sequence: TGCAGCGTTGAAGATGACAGGGGGTACGAGCAGTACTTC. Its protein is CSVEDDRGYEQYF.